This record concerns one T cell receptor beta chain sequence. The antigen is not known. Between the trimmed V and J ends, which lost 4 bases and 10 bases, there was a span of 16 bases. The CDR3 extends over 13 amino acids. Constant-segment-primed 5'RACE gave TCR alpha and TCR beta cDNA libraries with sample barcodes and UMIs. MiXCR, applied by TCRdb to the 5' RACE reads, yields one record per CDR3 protein. The repertoire holds 35,000 to 45,000 distinct CDR3 sequences, over 6.5% seen once, with approximately 0.8% in the top ten. The sample belongs to a study of T-cell memory formation after mild COVID-19. Study in general: TCR clusters mostly belonged to single donors. Study results and limitations: A second wave of clones peaked on day 37, and their SARS-CoV-2 specificity went unconfirmed.

The sequenced sample was PBMCs or a T cell subset sorted from them (not recorded which). This clonotype was sampled from an adult who had mild COVID-19 (a few samples of this study predate the infection). Cell type and time point are not known. V and J are TRBV12-3 or TRBV12-4 and TRBJ1-2; the D is unclear. This CDR3 is CASSSTLTPYYTF. The CDR3 DNA reads as TGTGCCAGCAGTTCCACACTGACCCCTTACTACACCTTC.